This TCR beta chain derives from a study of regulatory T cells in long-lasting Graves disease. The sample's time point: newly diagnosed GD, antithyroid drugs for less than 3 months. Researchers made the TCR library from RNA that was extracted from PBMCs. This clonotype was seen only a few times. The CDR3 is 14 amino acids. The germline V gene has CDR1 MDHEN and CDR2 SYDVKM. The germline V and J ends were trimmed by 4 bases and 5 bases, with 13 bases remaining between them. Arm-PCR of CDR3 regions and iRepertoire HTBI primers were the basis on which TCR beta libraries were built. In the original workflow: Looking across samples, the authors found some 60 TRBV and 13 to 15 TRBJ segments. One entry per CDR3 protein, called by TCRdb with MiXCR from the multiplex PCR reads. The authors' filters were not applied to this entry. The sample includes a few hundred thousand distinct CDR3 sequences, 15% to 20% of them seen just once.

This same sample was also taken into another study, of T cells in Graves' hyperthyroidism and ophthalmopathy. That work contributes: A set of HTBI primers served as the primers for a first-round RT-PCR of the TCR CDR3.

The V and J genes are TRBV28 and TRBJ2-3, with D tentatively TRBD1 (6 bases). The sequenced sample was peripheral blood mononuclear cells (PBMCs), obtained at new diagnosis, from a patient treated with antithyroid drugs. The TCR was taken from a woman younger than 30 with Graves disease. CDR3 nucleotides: TGTGCCAGCAGTTGGGGCCAGGGGATAGATACGCAGTATTTT. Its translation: CASSWGQGIDTQYF.